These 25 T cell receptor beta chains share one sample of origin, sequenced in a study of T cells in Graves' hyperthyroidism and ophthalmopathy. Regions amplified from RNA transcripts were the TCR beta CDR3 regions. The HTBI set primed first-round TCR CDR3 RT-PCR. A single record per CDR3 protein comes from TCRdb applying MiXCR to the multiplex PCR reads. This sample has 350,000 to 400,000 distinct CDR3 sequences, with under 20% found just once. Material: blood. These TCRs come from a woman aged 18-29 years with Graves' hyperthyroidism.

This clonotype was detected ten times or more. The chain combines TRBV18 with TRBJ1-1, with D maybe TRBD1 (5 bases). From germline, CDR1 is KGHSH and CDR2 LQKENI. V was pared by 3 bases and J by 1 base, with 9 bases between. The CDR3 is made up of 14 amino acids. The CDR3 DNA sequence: TGTGCCAGCTCACCCTCGGGACCGAACACTGAAGCTTTCTTT. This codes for CASSPSGPNTEAFF.

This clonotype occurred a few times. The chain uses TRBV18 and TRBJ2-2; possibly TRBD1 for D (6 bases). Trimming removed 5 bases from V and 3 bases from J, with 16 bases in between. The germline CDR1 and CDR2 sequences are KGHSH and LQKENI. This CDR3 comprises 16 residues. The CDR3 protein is CASSSLRRGDTGELFF. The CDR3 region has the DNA TGTGCCAGCTCATCCCTTCGCAGGGGAGACACCGGGGAGCTGTTTTTT.

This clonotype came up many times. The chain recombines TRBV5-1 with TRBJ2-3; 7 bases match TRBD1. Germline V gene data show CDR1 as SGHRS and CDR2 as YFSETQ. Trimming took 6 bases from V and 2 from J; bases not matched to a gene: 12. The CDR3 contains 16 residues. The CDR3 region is CASTSGWTGYTDTQYF. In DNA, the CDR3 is TGCGCCAGCACCTCTGGGTGGACAGGATACACAGATACGCAGTATTTT.

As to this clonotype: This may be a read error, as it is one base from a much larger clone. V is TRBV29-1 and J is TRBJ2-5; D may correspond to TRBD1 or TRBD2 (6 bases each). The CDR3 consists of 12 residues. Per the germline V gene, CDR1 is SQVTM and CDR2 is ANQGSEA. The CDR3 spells CSVGGAQETKYF. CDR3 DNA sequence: TGCAGCGTTGGGGGGGCCCAAGAGACCAAGTACTTC.

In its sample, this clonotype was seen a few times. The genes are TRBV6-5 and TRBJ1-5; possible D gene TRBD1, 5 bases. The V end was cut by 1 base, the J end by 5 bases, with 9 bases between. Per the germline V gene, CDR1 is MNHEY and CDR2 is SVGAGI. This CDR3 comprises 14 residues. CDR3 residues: CASSYYLGDQPQHF. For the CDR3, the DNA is TGTGCCAGCAGTTACTATCTAGGGGATCAGCCCCAGCATTTT.

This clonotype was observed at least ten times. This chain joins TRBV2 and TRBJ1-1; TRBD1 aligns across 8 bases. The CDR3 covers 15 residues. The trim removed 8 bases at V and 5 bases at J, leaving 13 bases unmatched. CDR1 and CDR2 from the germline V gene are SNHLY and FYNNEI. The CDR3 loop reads CASLIPGQGQTEAFF. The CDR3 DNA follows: TGTGCCAGCCTTATCCCAGGACAGGGTCAAACTGAAGCTTTCTTT.

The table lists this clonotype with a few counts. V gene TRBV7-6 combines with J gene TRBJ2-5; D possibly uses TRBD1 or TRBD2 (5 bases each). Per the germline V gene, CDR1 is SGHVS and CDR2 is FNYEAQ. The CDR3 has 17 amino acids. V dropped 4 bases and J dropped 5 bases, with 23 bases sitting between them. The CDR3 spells CASSYNRLRGPGETQYF. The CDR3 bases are TGTGCCAGCAGCTATAACAGATTGAGGGGACCTGGGGAGACCCAGTACTTC.

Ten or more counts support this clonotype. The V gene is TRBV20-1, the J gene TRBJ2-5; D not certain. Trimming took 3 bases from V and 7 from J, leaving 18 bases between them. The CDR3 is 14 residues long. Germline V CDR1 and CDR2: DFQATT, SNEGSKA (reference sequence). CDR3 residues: CSASLDDSEATQYF. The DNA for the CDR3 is TGCAGTGCTAGTTTGGACGACTCCGAGGCGACCCAGTACTTC.

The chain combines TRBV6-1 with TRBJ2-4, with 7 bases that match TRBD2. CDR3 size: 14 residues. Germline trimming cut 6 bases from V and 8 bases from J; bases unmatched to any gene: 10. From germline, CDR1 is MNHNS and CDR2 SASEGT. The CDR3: CASSAETSRDIQYF. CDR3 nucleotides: TGTGCCAGCAGCGCCGAGACTAGCCGGGACATTCAGTACTTC.

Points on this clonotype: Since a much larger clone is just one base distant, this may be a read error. DNA for the CDR3: TGTGCCAGCAGCATAAGGGGGAGTTCCTACGAGCAGTACTTC. Protein sequence: CASSIRGSSYEQYF. The chain carries TRBV11-1 and TRBJ2-7, with D maybe TRBD1 (6 bases). V lost 5 bases and J 1 base, leaving 12 bases between the germline ends. The CDR3 is 14 amino acids. CDR1 is SGHAT, CDR2 FQDESV, per germline (reference sequence).

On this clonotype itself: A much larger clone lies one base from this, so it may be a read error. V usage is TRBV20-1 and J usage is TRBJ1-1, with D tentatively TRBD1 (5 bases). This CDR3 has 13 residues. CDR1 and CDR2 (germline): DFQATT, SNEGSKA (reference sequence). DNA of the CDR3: TGCAGTGCTAGAGGGACGGACAACACTGAAGCTTGCTTT. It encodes CSARGTDNTEACF.

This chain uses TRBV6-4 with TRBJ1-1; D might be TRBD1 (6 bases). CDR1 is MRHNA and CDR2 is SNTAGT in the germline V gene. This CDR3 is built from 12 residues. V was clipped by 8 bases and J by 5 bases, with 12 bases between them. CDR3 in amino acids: CASSGQLTEAFF. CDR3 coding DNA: TGTGCCAGCTCCGGACAGCTTACTGAAGCTTTCTTT.

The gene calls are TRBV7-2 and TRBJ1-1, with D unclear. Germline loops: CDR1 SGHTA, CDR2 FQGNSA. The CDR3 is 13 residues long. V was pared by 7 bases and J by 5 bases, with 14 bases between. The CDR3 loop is CASTLGGVTEAFF. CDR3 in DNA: TGTGCCAGCACCCTCGGTGGGGTGACTGAAGCTTTCTTT.

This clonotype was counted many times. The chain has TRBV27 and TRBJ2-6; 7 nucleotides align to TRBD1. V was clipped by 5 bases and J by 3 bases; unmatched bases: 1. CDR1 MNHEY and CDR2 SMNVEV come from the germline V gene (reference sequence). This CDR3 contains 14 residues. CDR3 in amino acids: CASSDRVGANVLTF. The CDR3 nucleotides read TGTGCCAGCAGTGACAGGGTTGGGGCCAACGTCCTGACTTTC.

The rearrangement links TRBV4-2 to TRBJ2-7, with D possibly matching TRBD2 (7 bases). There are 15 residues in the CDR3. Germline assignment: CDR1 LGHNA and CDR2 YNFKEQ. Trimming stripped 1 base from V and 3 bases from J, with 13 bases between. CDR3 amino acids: CASSQAPGGHYEQYF. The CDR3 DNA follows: TGTGCCAGCAGCCAAGCTCCGGGGGGCCACTACGAGCAGTACTTC.

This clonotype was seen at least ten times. CDR3 region: CASSFEGKETQYF. CDR3 in DNA: TGTGCCAGCAGCTTCGAGGGGAAAGAGACCCAGTACTTC. The chain carries TRBV7-8 and TRBJ2-5; D possibly uses TRBD1 or TRBD2 (5 bases each). The CDR3 is 13 residues long. V lost 3 bases and J 3 bases, leaving 8 bases between the germline ends. Germline V gene data show CDR1 as SGHVS and CDR2 as FQNEAQ.

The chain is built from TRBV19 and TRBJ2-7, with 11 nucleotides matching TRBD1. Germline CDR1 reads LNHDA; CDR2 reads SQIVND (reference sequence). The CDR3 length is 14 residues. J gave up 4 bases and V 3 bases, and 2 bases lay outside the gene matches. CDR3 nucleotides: TGTGCCAGTAGTATGGACAGGGGGCAGTACGAGCAGTACTTC. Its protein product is CASSMDRGQYEQYF.

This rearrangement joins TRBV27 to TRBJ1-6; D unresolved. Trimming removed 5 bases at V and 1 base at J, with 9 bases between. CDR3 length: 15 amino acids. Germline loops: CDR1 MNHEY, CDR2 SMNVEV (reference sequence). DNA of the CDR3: TGTGCCAGCAGTACCGAGCGGTCCTATAATTCACCCCTCCACTTT. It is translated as CASSTERSYNSPLHF.

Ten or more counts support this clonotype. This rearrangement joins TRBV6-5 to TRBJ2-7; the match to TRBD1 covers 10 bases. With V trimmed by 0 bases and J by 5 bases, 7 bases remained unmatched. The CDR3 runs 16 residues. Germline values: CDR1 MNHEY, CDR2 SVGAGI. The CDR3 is CASSYSPGQGFDEQYF. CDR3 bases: TGTGCCAGCAGTTACTCTCCGGGACAGGGGTTCGACGAGCAGTACTTC.

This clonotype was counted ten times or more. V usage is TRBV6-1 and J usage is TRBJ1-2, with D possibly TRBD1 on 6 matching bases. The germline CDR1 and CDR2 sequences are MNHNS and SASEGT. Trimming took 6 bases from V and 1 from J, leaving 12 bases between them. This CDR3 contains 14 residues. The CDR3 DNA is TGTGCCAGCAGCGGACAGAACCTTAACTATGGCTACACCTTC. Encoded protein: CASSGQNLNYGYTF.

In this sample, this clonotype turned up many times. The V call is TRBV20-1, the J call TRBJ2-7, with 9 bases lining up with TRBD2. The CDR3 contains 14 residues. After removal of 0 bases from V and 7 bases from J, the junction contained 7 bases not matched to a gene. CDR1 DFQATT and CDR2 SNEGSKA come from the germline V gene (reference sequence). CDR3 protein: CSARDASGVWEQYF. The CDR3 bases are TGCAGTGCTAGAGACGCTAGCGGGGTCTGGGAGCAGTACTTC.

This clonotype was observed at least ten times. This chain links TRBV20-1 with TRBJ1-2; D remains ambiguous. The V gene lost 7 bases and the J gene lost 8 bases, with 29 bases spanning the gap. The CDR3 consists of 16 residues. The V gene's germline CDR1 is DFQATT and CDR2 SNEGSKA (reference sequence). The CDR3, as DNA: TGCAGTGTATGGGGTCCCTTATTCTTCCCCGAATGGGGCTACACCTTC. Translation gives CSVWGPLFFPEWGYTF.

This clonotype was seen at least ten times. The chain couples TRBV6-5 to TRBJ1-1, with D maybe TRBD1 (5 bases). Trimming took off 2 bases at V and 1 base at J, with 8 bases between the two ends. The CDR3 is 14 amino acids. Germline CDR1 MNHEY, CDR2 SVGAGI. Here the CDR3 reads CASSYQGGNTEAFF. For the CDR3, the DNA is TGTGCCAGCAGTTACCAGGGAGGGAACACTGAAGCTTTCTTT.

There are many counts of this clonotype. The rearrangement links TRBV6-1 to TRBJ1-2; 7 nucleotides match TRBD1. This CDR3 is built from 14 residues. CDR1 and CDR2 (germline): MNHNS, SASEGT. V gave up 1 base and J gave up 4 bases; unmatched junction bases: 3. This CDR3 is CASSEVRGTYGYTF. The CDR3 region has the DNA TGTGCCAGCAGTGAAGTCAGGGGGACCTATGGCTACACCTTC.

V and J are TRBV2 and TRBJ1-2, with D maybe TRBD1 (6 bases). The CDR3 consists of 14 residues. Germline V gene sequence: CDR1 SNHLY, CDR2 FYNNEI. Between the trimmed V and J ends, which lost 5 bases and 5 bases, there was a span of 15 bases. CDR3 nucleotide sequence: TGTGCCAGCAGTCCCCGCTACGGACAGTATGGCTACACCTTC. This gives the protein CASSPRYGQYGYTF. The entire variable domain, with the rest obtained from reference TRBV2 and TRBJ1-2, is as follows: EPEVTQTPSHQVTQMGQEVILRCVPISNHLYFYWYRQILGQKVEFLVSFYNNEISEKSEIFDDQFSVERPDGSNFTLKIRSTKLEDSAMYFCASSPRYGQYGYTFGSGTRLTVV.